This T cell receptor beta chain emerged from a study of vaccination and CD4 T cells after COVID-19. For this clonotype: Its antigen is not identified.

Cultured CD4+ T-cell DNA underwent Oncomine TCR Beta short-read sequencing. MiXCR, applied by TCRdb to the PCR reads, yields one record per CDR3 protein. Here the sample spans approximately 13,000 distinct CDR3 sequences, about 36% being singletons. This sample's treatment: roughly 10-day PBMC culture with coronavirus spike peptide pools or control peptides (ViraFEST assay). Peptide pools at 10 ug/ml and IL-2 at approximately 9.6 IU/ml were added to cultures of a few million PBMCs per well. Losses at the gene ends were 6 bases for V and 15 bases for J; bases not matched to a gene: 8. The CDR3 runs to 11 residues. Per the germline V gene, CDR1 is MNHEY and CDR2 is SVGEGT.

The clonotype comes from a human donor with COVID-19. The chain uses TRBV6-2 or TRBV6-3 and TRBJ2-1; 7 bases line up with TRBD1. Sequencing was done on a sample of cultured CD4+ T cells from blood. The CDR3 region has the DNA TGTGCCAGCAGGCAGGAGACAGGGTCGTTCTTC. This encodes CASRQETGSFF.